This TCR beta chain was captured in a study of shared clonotypes between healthy human individuals. As for this clone: The antigen remains unidentified.

The CDR3 loop spans 15 amino acids. The V gene end was trimmed by 1 base and the J gene end by 1 base; junction bases not matched to a gene: 3. Germline lookup yields CDR1 GTSNPN and CDR2 SVGIG (reference sequence). Study-wide results and limits: In contrast to clonotypes shared by all four donors, non-shared clonotypes had lower generation probabilities.

TCRdb keeps only in-frame clones here, not all; method: immunoSEQ multiplex PCR. The table shows around 2.5 million clones, with 90% to 95% occurring only once. The material sequenced was naive CD4+ T cells from PBMCs. This sample's subset: CD45RA+ positively selected. This clonotype was sampled from a man aged 18 to 35 in good health. Some clones in this sample may be carry-over from other donors' samples. The rearrangement links TRBV30 to TRBJ2-4; 8 positions match TRBD2. The CDR3 region has the DNA TGTGCCTGGAGTGCGGGGGGGATGGCCAAAAACATTCAGTACTTC. This codes for CAWSAGGMAKNIQYF. Full variable domain (rest looked up from reference TRBV30 and TRBJ2-4): SQTIHQWPATLVQPVGSPLSLECTVEGTSNPNLYWYRQAAGRGLQLLFYSVGIGQISSEVPQNLSASRPQDRQFILSSKKLLLSDSGFYLCAWSAGGMAKNIQYFGAGTRLSVL.